Listed here are 9 T cell receptor beta chains from one sample, sequenced in a study of PD-L1 blockade in urothelial cancer. As to time point: peripheral blood 6 weeks after treatment start. The assay was immunoSEQ multiplex PCR, and TCRdb's table has in-frame clones only and misses some. The data contain more than 90,000 clones, roughly 85% of them singletons. Sequencing used PBMCs, obtained around atezolizumab (anti-PD-L1) treatment. These receptors all come from a man aged 65-85 years with urothelial cancer.

The table lists this clone with a few counts. The chain carries TRBV25-1 and TRBJ2-2; the match to TRBD1 covers 7 bases. V lost 5 bases to trimming and J lost 0 bases; unmatched junction nucleotides: 6. The length of the CDR3 is 16 residues. Germline V gene data show CDR1 as MGHDK and CDR2 as SYGVNS. The CDR3 coding sequence is TGTGCCAGCAGTAAACAAGGGACAGCGAACACCGGGGAGCTGTTTTTT. Its protein product is CASSKQGTANTGELFF.

This rearrangement joins TRBV7-9 to TRBJ1-1, with D possibly TRBD1 on 6 matching bases. V gave up 3 bases and J gave up 7 bases, with 12 bases separating them. Germline values: CDR1 SEHNR, CDR2 FQNEAQ (reference sequence). This CDR3 is 13 amino acids long. This chain's CDR3 is CASSFGQLGEAFF. CDR3 coding DNA: TGTGCCAGCAGCTTCGGACAGCTTGGTGAAGCTTTCTTT. Supplemented by reference TRBV7-9 and TRBJ1-1, the full variable domain reads DTGVSQNPRHKITKRGQNVTFRCDPISEHNRLYWYRQTLGQGPEFLTYFQNEAQLEKSRLLSDRFSAERPKGSFSTLEIQRTEQGDSAMYLCASSFGQLGEAFFGQGTRLTVV.

In DNA, the CDR3 is TGTGCCAGCAGCTTATTACAGGGGGACAATGAGCAGTTCTTC. Protein: CASSLLQGDNEQFF. This chain connects TRBV7-2 to TRBJ2-1; 8 bases fit TRBD1. The CDR3 has 14 residues. Looked up from germline, CDR1 is SGHTA and CDR2 is FQGNSA. With V trimmed by 2 bases and J by 5 bases, 2 bases remained unmatched.

This clone has just one count. This sequence joins TRBV5-6 and TRBJ2-5, with D possibly being TRBD1 (6 bases). Germline V CDR1 and CDR2: SGHDT, YYEEEE. V shed 4 bases and J shed 1 base, with 14 bases lying between them. CDR3 length equals 15 residues. CDR3 loop: CASSGAGAGQETQYF. In DNA form, the CDR3 reads TGTGCCAGCAGCGGGGCAGGGGCAGGCCAAGAGACCCAGTACTTC. Complete variable domain (other parts from reference TRBV5-6 and TRBJ2-5): DAGVTQSPTHLIKTRGQQVTLRCSPKSGHDTVSWYQQALGQGPQFIFQYYEEEERQRGNFPDRFSGHQFPNYSSELNVNALLLGDSALYLCASSGAGAGQETQYFGPGTRLLVL.

The rearrangement joins TRBV6-6 to TRBJ2-1; TRBD1 matches 7 bases. With V trimmed by 6 bases and J by 8 bases, 10 bases remained unmatched. The germline V gene has CDR1 MNHNY and CDR2 SVGAGI (reference sequence). The CDR3 contains 14 residues. The CDR3 sequence: CASSLLQGTDEQFF. The DNA of the CDR3 is TGTGCCAGCAGCCTGCTACAGGGGACCGATGAGCAGTTCTTC.

A single count supports this clone. CDR3 nucleotides: TGTGCCAGCAGAAGGGGGGGGGTGACAGATACGCAGTATTTT. It translates to CASRRGGVTDTQYF. This rearrangement joins TRBV2 to TRBJ2-3; possibly TRBD2 for D (7 bases). Germline CDR1 reads SNHLY; CDR2 reads FYNNEI. The CDR3 consists of 14 residues. Trimming took off 6 bases at V and 3 bases at J, with 13 bases between the two ends.

This clone appeared a few times. The chain recombines TRBV4-3 with TRBJ1-1; D gene unclear. Germline CDR1 is LGHNA and CDR2 is YSLEER. The V end lost 0 bases, the J end lost 4 bases, and 18 bases lay between the germline ends. This CDR3 contains 17 residues. CDR3 nucleotide sequence: TGCGCCAGCAGCCAAGAAACGCCGGCCGGGTCCATCACTGAAGCTTTCTTT. Encoded protein: CASSQETPAGSITEAFF.

This clone turned up a few times. This chain links TRBV10-3 with TRBJ2-1; weak D call: TRBD1 (6 bases). V was shortened by 10 bases and J by 2 bases, with 12 bases between the two germline ends. Germline-derived CDR1 and CDR2 are ENHRY and SYGVKD. The CDR3 has 13 amino acids. For the CDR3, the DNA is TGTGCCACTCGGGACACCGCCTACAATGAGCAGTTCTTC. Amino acid sequence: CATRDTAYNEQFF.

This clone appeared once. This rearrangement joins TRBV30 to TRBJ2-1; the match to TRBD2 covers 11 bases. With V trimmed by 3 bases and J by 16 bases, 8 bases remained unmatched. The CDR3 loop spans 12 amino acids. Germline V gene sequence: CDR1 GTSNPN, CDR2 SVGIG (reference sequence). CDR3 sequence: CAWSTSGSSSFF. The CDR3 DNA reads as TGTGCCTGGAGCACTAGCGGGAGTTCTTCATTCTTC.